Following are 24 T cell receptor beta chains from one sample sequenced in a study of blood T cell repertoires in COVID-19. The table came from immunoSEQ multiplex PCR; TCRdb's copy has only in-frame clones and leaves some out. The table records just under 60,000 clones, around 79% of them present only once. Sequenced material: peripheral blood. The receptors stem from a human donor in a cohort sampled during active COVID-19.

This clone was found a few times. The chain employs TRBV25-1 and TRBJ1-1, with TRBD1 as a possible D gene (6 bases). V lost 5 bases and J 3 bases, leaving 13 bases between the germline ends. Germline CDR1 is MGHDK and CDR2 is SYGVNS. The CDR3 runs to 14 residues. The DNA of the CDR3 is TGTGCCAGCAGTCTAAGGGCAGGGGACACTGAAGCTTTCTTT. Encoded protein: CASSLRAGDTEAFF.

This clone was seen only a few times. The chain has TRBV4-3 and TRBJ1-6; D not resolved. V dropped 6 bases and J dropped 0 bases, with 12 bases sitting between them. The CDR3 extends over 16 amino acids. Germline V gene lookup returns CDR1 LGHNA and CDR2 YSLEER. The CDR3 nucleotides are TGCGCCAGCAGTCCGACCCCTAGCTCCTATAATTCACCCCTCCACTTT. Protein sequence: CASSPTPSSYNSPLHF.

The rearrangement uses TRBV27 and TRBJ1-1; D gene ambiguous. The CDR3 runs 13 residues. CDR1 MNHEY and CDR2 SMNVEV come from the germline V gene (reference sequence). The V gene lost 3 bases and the J gene lost 0 bases, with 5 bases spanning the gap. CDR3 DNA: TGTGCCAGCAGTTTTGAGGTGAACACTGAAGCTTTCTTT. This encodes CASSFEVNTEAFF.

The chain recombines TRBV3-1 (or the pseudogene TRBV3-2) with TRBJ2-1, with unresolved D. Germline CDR1 reads LGHDT; CDR2 reads YNNKEL (reference sequence). CDR3 length: 16 amino acids. Trimming cost V 0 bases and J 3 bases, with 12 bases left between them. The DNA for the CDR3 is TGTGCCAGCAGCCAAGAAGTCTCGGTGATCTACAATGAGCAGTTCTTC. It translates to CASSQEVSVIYNEQFF.

The chain uses TRBV25-1 and TRBJ1-1, with D hard to call. The CDR3 has 14 residues. CDR1 is MGHDK and CDR2 is SYGVNS in the germline V gene. The V and J ends lost 3 bases and 1 base respectively, with 9 bases between them. This CDR3 is CASSDLSSNTEAFF. The CDR3 DNA reads as TGTGCCAGCAGTGATTTGAGCTCGAACACTGAAGCTTTCTTT.

Regarding this clone: This sample includes further DNA sequences coding for the same CDR3. The rearrangement joins TRBV2 to TRBJ2-7; D unclear. Trimming shortened V by 4 bases and J by 6 bases, and 7 bases separated the two germline ends. CDR1 and CDR2 (germline): SNHLY, FYNNEI. This CDR3 spans 11 amino acids. CDR3 coding DNA: TGTGCCAGCAGTGGATACAGCGAGCAGTACTTC. Its translation: CASSGYSEQYF.

This clone appeared once. The CDR3 sequence is CASSLDRIEQFF. The CDR3 DNA is TGTGCCAGCAGCTTGGACAGGATTGAGCAGTTCTTC. The chain links TRBV5-4 to TRBJ2-1; D perhaps matches TRBD1 (5 bases). The ends were cut back, 0 bases at V and 9 bases at J, with 7 bases in the middle. Germline V CDR1 and CDR2: SGHNT, YYREEE (reference sequence). The CDR3 contains 12 residues. The variable domain in full, with the rest retrieved from reference TRBV5-4 and TRBJ2-1, is ETGVTQSPTHLIKTRGQQVTLRCSSQSGHNTVSWYQQALGQGPQFIFQYYREEENGRGNFPPRFSGLQFPNYSSELNVNALELDDSALYLCASSLDRIEQFFGPGTRLTVL.

In its sample, this clone was seen a few times. The chain employs TRBV5-1 and TRBJ2-5; 9 positions match TRBD1. Germline assignment: CDR1 SGHRS and CDR2 YFSETQ. Trimming removed 3 bases from V and 5 bases from J; junction bases left unmatched: 8. The CDR3 length is 15 residues. In DNA, the CDR3 is TGCGCCAGCAGCTGGGGGGACAGGGATGGGGAGACCCAGTACTTC. It encodes CASSWGDRDGETQYF.

J is TRBJ1-3 and V is TRBV5-1; D gene uncertain. There are 13 residues in the CDR3. V lost 6 bases and J 0 bases, leaving 7 bases between the germline ends. Germline values: CDR1 SGHRS, CDR2 YFSETQ. CDR3 amino acids: CASKRDSGNTIYF. DNA of the CDR3: TGCGCCAGCAAGCGGGACTCTGGAAACACCATATATTTT.

V usage is TRBV7-9 and J usage is TRBJ2-6; tentatively, D is TRBD1 (5 bases). From germline, CDR1 is SEHNR and CDR2 FQNEAQ (reference sequence). The ends were cut back, 2 bases at V and 0 bases at J, with 14 bases in the middle. The length of the CDR3 is 18 residues. The CDR3 spells CASSLTQGRGSGANVLTF. CDR3 bases: TGTGCCAGCAGCTTAACGCAGGGAAGAGGCTCTGGGGCCAACGTCCTGACTTTC.

This clone came up once. The gene calls are TRBV12-3 or TRBV12-4 and TRBJ2-1, with D perhaps matching TRBD2 (5 bases). This CDR3 has 12 residues. V lost 4 bases and J lost 8, with 9 bases in between. This CDR3 is CASSSTRYEQFF. In DNA, the CDR3 is TGTGCCAGCAGTTCCACTAGGTATGAGCAGTTCTTC.

Here the CDR3 DNA reads TGTGCCAGCTCAAACCTAGCGTCGGCCAACGAGCAGTACTTC. Protein product: CASSNLASANEQYF. The J gene is TRBJ2-7, the V gene TRBV28; a weak D match, TRBD2 (6 bases). V lost 8 bases to trimming and J lost 5 bases, with 19 bases between them. The CDR3 has 14 residues. CDR1 is MDHEN and CDR2 is SYDVKM in the germline V gene.

This chain joins TRBV18 and TRBJ1-1; maybe TRBD1 (6 bases). The CDR3 loop spans 15 amino acids. CDR1 and CDR2 (germline): KGHSH, LQKENI. V lost 2 bases, J lost 4 bases, and 14 bases lay in between. The CDR3 coding sequence is TGTGCCAGCTCACCAGTCCCAGGGGTGGGCACTGAAGCTTTCTTT. Amino acid sequence: CASSPVPGVGTEAFF.

The V call is TRBV27, the J call TRBJ1-2, with 7 bases that match TRBD1. Germline V gene lookup returns CDR1 MNHEY and CDR2 SMNVEV (reference sequence). Germline trimming cut 6 bases from V and 6 bases from J; bases unmatched to any gene: 7. The CDR3 loop spans 13 amino acids. Here the CDR3 DNA reads TGTGCCAGCAGCACGACAGGGCTGAATGGCTACACCTTC. Its protein is CASSTTGLNGYTF.

This chain links TRBV2 with TRBJ2-1, with a possible D match to TRBD1 (5 bases). Germline assignment: CDR1 SNHLY and CDR2 FYNNEI. The germline V and J ends were trimmed by 5 bases and 0 bases, with 8 bases remaining between them. CDR3 length: 14 amino acids. As DNA, the CDR3 is TGTGCCAGCAGTCGACAGAGCTCCTACAATGAGCAGTTCTTC. Its protein is CASSRQSSYNEQFF.

The count of this clone is one. The chain couples TRBV28 to TRBJ2-7; 10 positions agree with TRBD2. J gave up 0 bases and V 5 bases, and 4 bases lay outside the gene matches. Germline V gene data show CDR1 as MDHEN and CDR2 as SYDVKM. CDR3 length: 15 amino acids. The DNA of the CDR3 is TGTGCCAGCAGTCTAAGGACTAGCGGCTCCTACGAGCAGTACTTC. Its translation: CASSLRTSGSYEQYF.

V gene TRBV9 combines with J gene TRBJ2-1; tentatively, D is TRBD1 (5 bases). Germline V CDR1 and CDR2: SGDLS, YYNGEE. Trimming removed 1 base at V and 0 bases at J, with 11 bases between. The CDR3 is 16 residues long. CDR3 nucleotides: TGTGCCAGCAGCGTAAATAGGGGTAGCTCCTACAATGAGCAGTTCTTC. This sequence encodes CASSVNRGSSYNEQFF.

The chain combines TRBV19 with TRBJ1-6; D gene unclear. Per the germline V gene, CDR1 is LNHDA and CDR2 is SQIVND (reference sequence). The V and J ends lost 7 bases and 10 bases respectively, with 17 bases between them. CDR3 length: 14 amino acids. The CDR3 region is CASTSAVNASPLHF. The CDR3 nucleotides are TGTGCCAGTACCTCAGCGGTAAATGCGTCACCCCTCCACTTT.

CDR3 sequence: CASRAGTDSYEQYF. CDR3 bases: TGTGCCAGCAGGGCCGGGACTGACTCCTACGAGCAGTACTTC. This chain joins TRBV14 and TRBJ2-7, with a tentative D call TRBD2 (6 bases). The CDR3 loop spans 14 amino acids. Trimming stripped 6 bases from V and 0 bases from J, with 12 bases between. In germline, CDR1 is SGHDN, CDR2 FVKESK.

The chain links TRBV4-1 to TRBJ2-1; 8 nucleotides line up with TRBD2. Germline V CDR1 and CDR2: MGHRA, YSYEKL. V lost 2 bases to trimming and J lost 4 bases; unmatched junction nucleotides: 13. CDR3 length: 18 residues. The DNA for the CDR3 is TGCGCCAGCAGCCAAAGGCCCTTACGGGAGGGAGGGTACAATGAGCAGTTCTTC. This translates into CASSQRPLREGGYNEQFF.

CDR3 coding DNA: TGTGCCACCAGTGACTCGGGACAGGGGCCGAGTAGGGAAAAACTGTTTTTT. Its protein is CATSDSGQGPSREKLFF. V gene TRBV24-1 combines with J gene TRBJ1-4, with 10 bases aligning to TRBD1. The CDR3 totals 17 residues. CDR1 is KGHDR and CDR2 is SFDVKD in the germline V gene. V shed 4 bases, J shed 8 bases, and the junction held 12 bases outside the gene matches.

V gene TRBV6-5 combines with J gene TRBJ2-7; the D is unclear. This CDR3 has 10 residues. The V gene's germline CDR1 is MNHEY and CDR2 SVGAGI. The V gene lost 6 bases and the J gene lost 3 bases, with 3 bases spanning the gap. The CDR3 is CASSHYEQYF. The DNA of the CDR3 is TGTGCCAGCAGCCACTACGAGCAGTACTTC.

The chain combines TRBV7-6 with TRBJ2-1; no reliable D call. Trimming pared 1 base from V and 1 base from J, leaving 5 bases between. Germline lookup yields CDR1 SGHVS and CDR2 FNYEAQ. The CDR3 totals 14 residues. CDR3 sequence: CASSLGGSYNEQFF. The CDR3 region has the DNA TGTGCCAGCAGCTTAGGAGGTTCCTACAATGAGCAGTTCTTC. Full variable domain (missing parts from reference TRBV7-6 and TRBJ2-1): GAGVSQSPRYKVTKRGQDVALRCDPISGHVSLYWYRQALGQGPEFLTYFNYEAQQDKSGLPNDRFSAERPEGSISTLTIQRTEQRDSAMYRCASSLGGSYNEQFFGPGTRLTVL.

V usage is TRBV18 and J usage is TRBJ1-1, with a weak D call TRBD1 (5 bases). V was pared by 5 bases and J by 9 bases, with 16 bases between. The CDR3 contains 13 residues. CDR1 KGHSH and CDR2 LQKENI come from the germline V gene. The DNA of the CDR3 is TGTGCCAGCTCATCGGGGGACCGTGTAAAAGCTTTCTTT. This translates into CASSSGDRVKAFF. The whole variable domain, filled in from reference TRBV18 and TRBJ1-1, reads NAGVMQNPRHLVRRRGQEARLRCSPMKGHSHVYWYRQLPEEGLKFMVYLQKENIIDESGMPKERFSAEFPKEGPSILRIQQVVRGDSAAYFCASSSGDRVKAFFGQGTRLTVV.